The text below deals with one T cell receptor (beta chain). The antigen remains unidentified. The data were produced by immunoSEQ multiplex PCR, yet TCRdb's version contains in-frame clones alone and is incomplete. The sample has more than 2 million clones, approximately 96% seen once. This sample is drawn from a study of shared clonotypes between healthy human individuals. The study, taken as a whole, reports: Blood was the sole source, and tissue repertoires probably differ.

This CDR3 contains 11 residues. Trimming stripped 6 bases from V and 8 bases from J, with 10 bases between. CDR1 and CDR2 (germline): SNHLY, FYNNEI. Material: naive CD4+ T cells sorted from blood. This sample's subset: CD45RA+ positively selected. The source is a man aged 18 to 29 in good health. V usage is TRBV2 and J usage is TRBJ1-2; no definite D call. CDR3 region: CASRPGKGYTF. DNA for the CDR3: TGTGCCAGCAGGCCGGGGAAGGGCTACACCTTC.